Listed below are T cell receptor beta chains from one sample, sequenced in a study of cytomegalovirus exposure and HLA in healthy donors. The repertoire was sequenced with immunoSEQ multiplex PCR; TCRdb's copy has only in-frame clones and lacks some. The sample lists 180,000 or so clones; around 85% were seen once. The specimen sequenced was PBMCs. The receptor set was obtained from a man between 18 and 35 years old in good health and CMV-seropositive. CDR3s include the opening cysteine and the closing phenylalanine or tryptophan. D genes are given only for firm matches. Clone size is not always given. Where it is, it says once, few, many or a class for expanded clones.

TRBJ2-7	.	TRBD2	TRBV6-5	CASSYPGGRYEQYF	TGTGCCAGCAGTTACCCGGGGGGACGGTACGAGCAGTACTTC
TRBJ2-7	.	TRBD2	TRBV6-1	CASKLAGTYEQYF	TGTGCCAGCAAACTAGCGGGGACCTACGAGCAGTACTTC
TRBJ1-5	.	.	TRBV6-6	CASSYARVGNQPQHF	TGTGCCAGCAGTTACGCACGGGTTGGCAATCAGCCCCAGCATTTT
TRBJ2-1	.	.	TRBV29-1	CSVEGRVGDNEQFF	TGCAGCGTTGAGGGCAGGGTAGGGGACAATGAGCAGTTCTTC
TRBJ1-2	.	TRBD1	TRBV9	CASSDRGGYTF	TGTGCCAGCAGCGACAGGGGTGGCTACACCTTC
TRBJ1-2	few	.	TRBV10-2	CASSRTESSNYGYTF	TGCGCCAGCAGTCGGACAGAGAGTTCTAACTATGGCTACACCTTC
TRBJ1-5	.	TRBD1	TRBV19	CASSMVTGNLNQPQHF	TGTGCCAGTAGTATGGTGACAGGGAACCTCAATCAGCCCCAGCATTTT
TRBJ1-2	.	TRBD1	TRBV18	CASSPSTGGLGYTF	TGTGCCAGCTCACCTTCAACAGGGGGCCTTGGCTACACCTTC
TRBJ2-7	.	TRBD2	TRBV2	CASSDSLAGYDSYEQYF	TGTGCCAGCAGTGATTCTCTAGCGGGGTACGACTCCTACGAGCAGTACTTC
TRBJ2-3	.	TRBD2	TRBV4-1	CASSGGGASDTQYF	TGCGCCAGCAGCGGCGGGGGGGCCTCGGATACGCAGTATTTT
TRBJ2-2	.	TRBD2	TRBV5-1	CASSGGLAGALKNTGELFF	TGCGCCAGCAGCGGGGGACTAGCGGGGGCCCTAAAGAACACCGGGGAGCTGTTTTTT
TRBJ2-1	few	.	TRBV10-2	CASSEPSSNNEQFF	TGCGCCAGCAGTGAGCCCTCCAGTAACAATGAGCAGTTCTTC
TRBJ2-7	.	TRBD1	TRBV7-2	CASSSSTGSNEQYF	TGTGCCAGCAGCTCCTCGACAGGGTCGAACGAGCAGTACTTC
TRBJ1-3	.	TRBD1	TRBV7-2	CASSLTGTGTGSGNTIYF	TGTGCCAGCAGCCTAACCGGGACAGGAACGGGCTCTGGAAACACCATATATTTT
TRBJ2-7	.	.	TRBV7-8	CASSFMNSAPSYEQYF	TGTGCCAGCAGCTTTATGAACTCTGCTCCCTCCTACGAGCAGTACTTC
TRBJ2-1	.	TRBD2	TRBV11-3	CASSLDKGGGGLRSYNEQFF	TGTGCCAGCAGCTTAGATAAGGGTGGGGGGGGTCTCCGTTCCTACAATGAGCAGTTCTTC
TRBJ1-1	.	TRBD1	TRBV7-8	CASSLGLGQFINTEAFF	TGTGCCAGCAGCTTAGGGCTGGGACAGTTTATAAACACTGAAGCTTTCTTT
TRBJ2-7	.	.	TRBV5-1	CASSLVAGSYEQYF	TGCGCCAGCAGCTTGGTCGCGGGTTCCTACGAGCAGTACTTC
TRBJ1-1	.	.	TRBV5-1	CASSFDSLNTEAFF	TGCGCCAGCAGCTTTGACAGTCTTAACACTGAAGCTTTCTTT
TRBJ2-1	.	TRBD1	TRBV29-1	CSVEEWDRGPDEQFF	TGCAGCGTTGAAGAGTGGGACAGGGGGCCCGATGAGCAGTTCTTC
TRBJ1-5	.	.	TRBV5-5	CASSLEGRSNQPQHF	TGTGCCAGCAGCTTGGAGGGGCGTAGCAATCAGCCCCAGCATTTT
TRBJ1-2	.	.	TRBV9	CASSPPSATAINYGYTF	TGTGCCAGCAGCCCCCCCAGTGCGACAGCCATTAACTATGGCTACACCTTC
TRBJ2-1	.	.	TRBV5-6	CASSGKGWYYNEQFF	TGTGCCAGCAGCGGAAAGGGGTGGTACTACAATGAGCAGTTCTTC
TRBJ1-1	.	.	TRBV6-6	CASSYLPGLITEAFF	TGTGCCAGCAGTTACCTCCCAGGGCTCATCACTGAAGCTTTCTTT
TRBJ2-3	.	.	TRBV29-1	CSPGAVTDTQYF	TGCAGCCCTGGGGCGGTTACAGATACGCAGTATTTT
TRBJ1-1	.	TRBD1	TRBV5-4	CASSLAGTANEAFF	TGTGCCAGCAGCTTGGCCGGGACAGCAAATGAAGCTTTCTTT
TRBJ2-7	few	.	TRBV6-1	CASKDTLREQYF	TGTGCCAGCAAGGACACCCTGAGGGAGCAGTACTTC
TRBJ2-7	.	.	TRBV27	CASSFGGSYEQYF	TGTGCCAGCAGTTTCGGGGGAAGCTACGAGCAGTACTTC
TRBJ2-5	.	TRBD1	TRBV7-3	CASSLGRGQQETQYF	TGTGCCAGCAGCTTAGGCAGGGGGCAACAAGAGACCCAGTACTTC
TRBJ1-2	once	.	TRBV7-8	CASSLDRVGGYTF	TGTGCCAGCAGCTTAGACAGGGTAGGGGGCTACACCTTC
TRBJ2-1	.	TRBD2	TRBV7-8	CASSFSSGGAYNEQFF	TGTGCCAGCAGCTTCAGTAGCGGGGGGGCCTACAATGAGCAGTTCTTC
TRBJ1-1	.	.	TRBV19	CASSIDFTANTEAFF	TGTGCCAGTAGTATAGACTTCACAGCTAACACTGAAGCTTTCTTT
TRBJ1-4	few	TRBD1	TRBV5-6	CASSAPGTGLEKLFF	TGTGCCAGCAGCGCCCCCGGGACAGGGCTTGAAAAACTGTTTTTT
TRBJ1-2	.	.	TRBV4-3	CASSQDWASQSYGYTF	TGCGCCAGCAGCCAAGATTGGGCCAGCCAGTCTTATGGCTACACCTTC
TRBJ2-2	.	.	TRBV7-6	CASSSVHDSHGTGELFF	TGTGCCAGCAGCTCCGTCCATGACTCCCACGGCACCGGGGAGCTGTTTTTT
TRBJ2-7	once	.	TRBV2	CASPIPGQNYEQYF	TGTGCCAGCCCTATACCCGGACAGAACTACGAGCAGTACTTC
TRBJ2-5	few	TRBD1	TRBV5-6	CASSDRDSEETQYF	TGTGCCAGCAGCGACCGGGACAGTGAAGAGACCCAGTACTTC
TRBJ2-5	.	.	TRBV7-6	CASGQQETQYF	TGTGCCAGCGGGCAGCAAGAGACCCAGTACTTC
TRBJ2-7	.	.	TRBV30	CVAGGSYEQYF	TGTGTCGCGGGTGGGTCCTACGAGCAGTACTTC
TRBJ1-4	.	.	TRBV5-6	CASSFHRVEKLFF	TGTGCCAGCAGCTTCCACAGGGTCGAAAAACTGTTTTTT
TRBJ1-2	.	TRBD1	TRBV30	CAWSATGVLGYTF	TGTGCCTGGAGTGCGACAGGGGTGCTTGGCTACACCTTC
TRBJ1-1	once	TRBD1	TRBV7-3	CASSSSGTVPRAFF	TGTGCCAGCAGCTCCTCCGGGACAGTGCCTAGGGCTTTCTTT
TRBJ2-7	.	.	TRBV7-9	CASSTQDSYEQYF	TGTGCCAGCAGCACACAGGACAGCTACGAGCAGTACTTC
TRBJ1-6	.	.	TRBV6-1	CASSEGQGYSPLHF	TGTGCCAGCAGTGAAGGGCAGGGCTATTCACCCCTCCACTTT
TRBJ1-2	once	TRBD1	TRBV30	CAGPDRWSF	TGTGCCGGACCGGACAGGTGGTCCTTC
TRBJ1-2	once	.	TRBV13	CASSPRRGDYGYTF	TGTGCCAGCAGCCCCCGACGCGGAGACTATGGCTACACCTTC
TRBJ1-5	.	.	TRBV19	CASSIGTIVHF	TGTGCCAGTAGTATAGGGACAATTGTCCATTTT
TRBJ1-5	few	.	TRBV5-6	CASSLGAGIRNQPQHF	TGTGCCAGCAGCTTGGGGGCAGGGATACGGAATCAGCCCCAGCATTTT
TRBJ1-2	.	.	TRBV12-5	CASGSPLRRGAPNYGYTF	TGTGCTAGTGGTTCCCCCCTACGGCGGGGGGCGCCCAACTATGGCTACACCTTC
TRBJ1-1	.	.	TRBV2	CASRYRDVGTEAFF	TGTGCCAGCAGGTACAGGGACGTTGGCACTGAAGCTTTCTTT
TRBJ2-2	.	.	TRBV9	CASSPGGAAGELFF	TGTGCCAGCAGCCCTGGAGGGGCGGCCGGGGAGCTGTTTTTT
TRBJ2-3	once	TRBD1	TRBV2	CASSERDRDADTQYF	TGTGCCAGCAGTGAACGGGACAGGGATGCAGATACGCAGTATTTT
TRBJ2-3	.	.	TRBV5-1	CASSLAGTDTQYF	TGCGCCAGCAGCTTGGCCGGCACAGATACGCAGTATTTT
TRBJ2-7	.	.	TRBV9	CASSVGFSGTYEQYF	TGTGCCAGCAGCGTAGGGTTTTCGGGTACCTACGAGCAGTACTTC
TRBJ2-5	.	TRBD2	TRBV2	CASIPTSGGLETQYF	TGTGCCAGCATTCCGACTAGCGGGGGGCTAGAGACCCAGTACTTC
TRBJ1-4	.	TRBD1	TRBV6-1	CASSGETGPWEKLFF	TGTGCCAGCAGTGGAGAGACAGGGCCTTGGGAAAAACTGTTTTTT
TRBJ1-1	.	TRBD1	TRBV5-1	CASSSLTGGSMNTEAFF	TGCGCCAGCAGCTCACTGACAGGGGGAAGTATGAACACTGAAGCTTTCTTT